This T cell receptor beta chain was recorded in a study of somatic mutations in cytotoxic T cells in rheumatoid arthritis (dated by TCRdb to 2016 to 2017). Broadly, across the study: Peripheral blood (about 28 ml EDTA) was collected from patients immediately after diagnosis and before any treatment began. TCRB deep sequencing was performed for 55 to 65 rheumatoid arthritis patients and approximately 20 healthy controls. Some V beta antibody-stained T-cell populations were flow-sorted on a FACSAria II or Sony SH800 at nearly 100% purity, and sorted V beta1+ cells also underwent TCRB sequencing. To characterize clonality, the study used TCRB deep sequencing while asking whether somatic mutations are carried by expanded CD8+ T-cell clones in newly diagnosed, untreated rheumatoid arthritis. Patients and controls did not essentially differ in median age, which was nearly identical between the groups. The paper as a whole reports these results and caveats: In patients, CD8+ clonality rose with age (Spearman r ~ 0.46), which was not the case in healthy controls. CD8+ T-cell clonality in rheumatoid arthritis patients was not significantly different from that in age-matched healthy controls. Viral specificity could not be ruled out by absence from virus-specific databases, and the antigen targets of the expanded CD8+ clones remained unknown. In about an eighth of the roughly 60 patients, more than 20% of CD8+ cells belonged to the largest CD8+ clone, while several identical CD8+ TCRB sequences were shared between blood and synovial fluid. The finding that TRBV07 was slightly underrepresented in patients was left unadjusted for multiple comparisons.

About this clone: This clone's antigen is unknown. The input lacks base qualities; no much larger clone sits a single base away.

Positive magnetic bead selection on an AutoMACS was used to isolate CD4+ and CD8+ cells, with flow cytometry used to check purity. After a first flow cytometry screen using a TCR V beta antibody panel, clonal expansions were characterized through TCRB deep sequencing of sorted CD8+ fractions. Isolation of peripheral blood mononuclear cells was done through Ficoll-Paque PLUS density gradient separation. Using Nucleospin Tissue or Tissue XS kits, DNA was extracted from CD4-enriched, CD8-enriched or PBMC samples, with quantification by a Qubit 2.0 fluorometer. TCRB CDR3 sequencing used the immunoSEQ assay on genomic DNA. Processing in the source paper ran as follows. Published virus-specific TCRB sequences were compared with patient CD8+ clones larger than 1%, and only a few matches were found. The analyses included only productive TCRB rearrangements. Defining a clone by its unique TCRB CDR3 sequence, the study calculated clonality as a productive clonality index derived from Shannon entropy. Repertoire overlap for a pair of samples was computed from each clone's template counts relative to total templates per sample. V-gene usage measured by flow cytometry correlated with TCRB sequencing V-gene usage, with a Spearman r of roughly 0.55. The table was pulled from immuneACCESS by TCRdb, which kept in-frame rearrangements only. Such tables lose some clones; where checked, under half of the loss comes from unresolved V genes, and the rest has no known cause. V, J and clone size derive from that table, while D and trimming were established from the DNA sequence. The sample table shows roughly 10,000 clones, and roughly 79% are seen once. Around 33% of the sample is in the top ten clones.

From the cysteine up to the phenylalanine, the CDR3 has a length of 14 residues. The entry retains the CDR3 DNA only, 42 bases that are in frame from base 1. CDR1 MNHNS and CDR2 SASEGT were looked up in the germline V gene. Trimmed from V: 7 bases; trimmed from J: 5 bases; junction bases lacking a gene match: 7. In this chain, TRBV6-1 is recombined with TRBJ2-7, with TRBD1 matching 11 junction bases. The sequence came from an adult with rheumatoid arthritis. The sequenced sample was CD8+ T cells sorted from blood. The CDR3 sequence is CASIPGTGGHEQYF. The sequenced DNA: TGTGCCAGCATTCCCGGGACAGGGGGGCACGAGCAGTACTTC.